One and the same sample provided the 23 T cell receptor beta chains below, sequenced in a study of T cells after yellow fever vaccination. MiXCR, applied by TCRdb to the 5' RACE reads, yields one record per CDR3 protein. The sample shows roughly 120,000 distinct CDR3 sequences, 7.2% of them seen only once. This sample comprised CD4+ T cells sorted from PBMCs, obtained around 45 days after the first yellow fever vaccination. The receptors stem from a man aged 18 to 35 who received the YFV17D yellow fever vaccine.

This clonotype was observed a single time. This may be a read error: a much more frequent sequence differs by one nucleotide. J is TRBJ2-5 and V is TRBV5-1, with D perhaps TRBD1 or TRBD2 (5 bases each). Germline V gives CDR1 SGHRS, CDR2 YFSETQ. This CDR3 has 15 residues. Trimming took off 5 bases at V and 9 bases at J, with 23 bases between the two ends. The CDR3 coding sequence is TGCGCCAGCAGGCCACCTAACAGTGGGACCGGGGCCCAGTACTTC. It is translated as CASRPPNSGTGAQYF.

The chain has TRBV5-1 and TRBJ1-3, with D perhaps matching TRBD1 (6 bases). Trimming took 4 bases from V and 8 from J, leaving 16 bases between them. The CDR3 extends over 14 amino acids. Germline CDR1 and CDR2: SGHRS and YFSETQ. CDR3 sequence (DNA): TGCGCCAGCAGCGAGGGGGTGAGCGCGGACACCATATATTTT. Amino acids: CASSEGVSADTIYF.

This clonotype was seen repeatedly, ten times or more. The J gene is TRBJ2-3, the V gene TRBV7-9; 10 bases map to TRBD2. V lost 5 bases, J lost 3 bases, and 5 bases stayed unmatched. Germline loops: CDR1 SEHNR, CDR2 FQNEAQ (reference sequence). CDR3 size: 15 residues. Here the CDR3 reads CASSHGTSATDTQYF. For the CDR3, the DNA is TGTGCCAGCAGCCACGGGACTAGCGCAACAGATACGCAGTATTTT.

At least ten counts were recorded for this clonotype. The V call is TRBV5-1, the J call TRBJ1-2; no firm D call. The CDR3 totals 17 residues. V was pared by 4 bases and J by 4 bases, with 23 bases between. Germline values: CDR1 SGHRS, CDR2 YFSETQ. The CDR3 protein is CASSADPTSGLSYGYTF. The CDR3 nucleotides are TGCGCCAGCAGCGCCGACCCGACCTCCGGGTTAAGCTATGGCTACACCTTC.

This clonotype showed up many times. CDR3 in amino acids: CASSPDSADTQYF. The CDR3 bases are TGTGCCAGCTCACCAGACTCAGCAGATACGCAGTATTTT. The chain is built from TRBV18 and TRBJ2-3; D gene uncertain. V lost 2 bases and J 4 bases, leaving 7 bases between the germline ends. Germline assignment: CDR1 KGHSH and CDR2 LQKENI. CDR3 length: 13 residues.

This clonotype appeared many times. The chain uses TRBV29-1 and TRBJ1-2; TRBD1 might be the D (6 bases). Germline V gene data show CDR1 as SQVTM and CDR2 as ANQGSEA. The germline V and J ends were trimmed by 6 bases and 7 bases, with 9 bases remaining between them. This CDR3 is 10 amino acids long. The CDR3 DNA follows: TGCAGCGTGGACAGTGCTGGCTACACCTTC. Its translation is CSVDSAGYTF.

This clonotype was seen at least ten times. The V and J genes are TRBV11-2 and TRBJ1-1; D is ambiguous. The V and J ends lost 8 bases and 1 base respectively, with 14 bases between them. The V gene's germline CDR1 is SGHAT and CDR2 FQNNGV. The CDR3 is made up of 14 amino acids. The CDR3 nucleotides read TGTGCCAGCGTCTCGGGCAGGAGGAACACTGAAGCTTTCTTT. Translated: CASVSGRRNTEAFF. Drawing the rest from reference TRBV11-2 and TRBJ1-1, the complete variable domain is EAGVAQSPRYKIIEKRQSVAFWCNPISGHATLYWYQQILGQGPKLLIQFQNNGVVDDSQLPKDRFSAERLKGVDSTLKIQPAKLEDSAVYLCASVSGRRNTEAFFGQGTRLTVV.

This clonotype was found many times. The V and J genes are TRBV7-9 and TRBJ2-5; 7 nucleotides line up with TRBD1. In germline, CDR1 is SEHNR, CDR2 FQNEAQ (reference sequence). The CDR3 contains 15 residues. The V and J ends lost 4 bases and 4 bases, in that order; junction bases with no gene match: 9. For the CDR3, the DNA is TGTGCCAGCAGCTCCCATAACAGACAGGGAGAGACCCAGTACTTC. This encodes CASSSHNRQGETQYF.

This clonotype was recorded at least ten times. V is TRBV5-5 and J is TRBJ2-7; weak D call: TRBD1 (5 bases). This CDR3 has 14 amino acids. Trimming shortened V by 2 bases and J by 3 bases, and 12 bases separated the two germline ends. The germline V gene encodes CDR1 SGHKS and CDR2 YYEKEE (reference sequence). CDR3 DNA sequence: TGTGCCAGCAGCTTCTTGACAGCGAGCTACGAGCAGTACTTC. Its protein is CASSFLTASYEQYF.

This clonotype came up many times. The rearrangement uses TRBV27 and TRBJ2-7, with 7 bases matching TRBD2. Per the germline V gene, CDR1 is MNHEY and CDR2 is SMNVEV (reference sequence). CDR3 length equals 14 residues. The ends lost 5 bases at V and 5 bases at J; junction bases unmatched: 9. CDR3 coding DNA: TGTGCCAGCAGTGGGATCGGGGGGAGCGACGAGCAGTACTTC. Translation: CASSGIGGSDEQYF.

Ten or more counts support this clonotype. The CDR3 loop is CASSQPAGTRGTGELFF. The CDR3 DNA follows: TGTGCCAGCAGCCAGCCTGCCGGGACTAGGGGGACCGGGGAGCTGTTTTTT. This rearrangement joins TRBV4-2 to TRBJ2-2; 8 bases fit TRBD2. J lost 5 bases, V lost 3 bases, and 11 bases had no gene match. CDR1 is LGHNA and CDR2 is YNFKEQ in the germline V gene. The CDR3 extends over 17 amino acids.

Ten or more counts support this clonotype. The chain couples TRBV18 to TRBJ1-5, with TRBD1 identical over 7 bases. The junction had 6 bases not matched to a gene; V was cut back by 4 bases and J by 9 bases. This CDR3 is 13 amino acids long. Germline V gene sequence: CDR1 KGHSH, CDR2 LQKENI. The CDR3 nucleotides are TGTGCCAGCTCACGGGACAGCGAAGGGCCCCAGCATTTT. Amino acid sequence: CASSRDSEGPQHF.

This clonotype came up many times. The gene calls are TRBV7-2 and TRBJ2-3; D is unresolved. The germline CDR1 and CDR2 sequences are SGHTA and FQGNSA. V was trimmed by 3 bases and J by 4 bases, leaving 5 bases between them. CDR3 length equals 12 residues. CDR3 sequence: CASSFASDTQYF. CDR3 coding DNA: TGTGCCAGCAGCTTTGCATCAGATACGCAGTATTTT.

In its sample, this clonotype was seen many times. The V and J genes are TRBV7-2 and TRBJ2-7; 7 bases are shared with TRBD1. V shed 1 base, J shed 0 bases, and the junction held 0 bases outside the gene matches. Looked up from germline, CDR1 is SGHTA and CDR2 is FQGNSA. The CDR3 is made up of 14 amino acids. In DNA form, the CDR3 reads TGTGCCAGCAGCTTAGGGACAGGCTCCTACGAGCAGTACTTC. This codes for CASSLGTGSYEQYF.

This clonotype has a count of ten or more. The rearrangement joins TRBV6-2 or TRBV6-3 to TRBJ2-6, with unresolved D. The CDR3 covers 14 residues. Germline V gene sequence: CDR1 MNHEY, CDR2 SVGEGT. Trimming removed 6 bases at V and 3 bases at J, with 9 bases between. The CDR3 is CASRPEDGANVLTF. CDR3 DNA: TGTGCCAGCAGGCCGGAAGATGGGGCCAACGTCCTGACTTTC.

This clonotype was seen repeatedly, ten times or more. V usage is TRBV10-3 and J usage is TRBJ2-3; the D is unclear. Trimming removed 0 bases at V and 0 bases at J, with 10 bases between. CDR3 length: 16 amino acids. Per germline, CDR1 ENHRY and CDR2 SYGVKD. CDR3 sequence: CAISESMQQSTDTQYF. The CDR3 DNA is TGTGCCATCAGTGAGTCGATGCAGCAAAGCACAGATACGCAGTATTTT.

This clonotype was detected ten times or more. The chain combines TRBV5-1 with TRBJ2-3; D ambiguous. CDR1 and CDR2 (germline): SGHRS, YFSETQ. V lost 8 bases and J lost 0, with 16 bases in between. The CDR3 runs to 15 residues. The CDR3 protein is CASLLTPSSTDTQYF. The CDR3 DNA sequence: TGCGCCAGTCTACTGACTCCCTCAAGCACAGATACGCAGTATTTT.

This clonotype has only a few counts. The chain is built from TRBV5-4 and TRBJ2-2, with 9 bases matching TRBD1. The V gene's germline CDR1 is SGHNT and CDR2 YYREEE (reference sequence). V lost 3 bases and J lost 8; bases outside the gene matches: 11. The CDR3 is 16 residues long. The CDR3 DNA follows: TGTGCCAGCAGCTACGGAACGGGACAGGGTTGGGGGGAGCTGTTTTTT. It encodes CASSYGTGQGWGELFF.

At least ten counts were recorded for this clonotype. This sequence joins TRBV2 and TRBJ1-6; unclear D gene. The CDR3 covers 14 residues. Trimming removed 2 bases at V and 8 bases at J, with 10 bases between. Germline values: CDR1 SNHLY, CDR2 FYNNEI. CDR3 loop: CASSENGSYSPLHF. In DNA, the CDR3 is TGTGCCAGCAGTGAAAACGGCTCCTATTCACCCCTCCACTTT.

This chain uses TRBV20-1 with TRBJ1-2; D perhaps matches TRBD1 (5 bases). The CDR3 extends over 10 amino acids. CDR1 is DFQATT and CDR2 is SNEGSKA in the germline V gene (reference sequence). CDR3 in DNA: TGCTGGGGGTTCGGGGATGGCTACACCTTC. Protein product: CWGFGDGYTF.

This clonotype appeared many times. The J gene is TRBJ1-2, the V gene TRBV5-4; the match to TRBD1 covers 8 bases. CDR3 size: 14 residues. Germline CDR1 is SGHNT and CDR2 is YYREEE (reference sequence). V lost 5 bases, J lost 8 bases, and 11 bases stayed unmatched. This CDR3 is CASRGSQGAQGYTF. The CDR3 nucleotides read TGTGCCAGCAGGGGGTCCCAGGGGGCACAAGGCTACACCTTC.

This clonotype came up many times. The V gene is TRBV5-1, the J gene TRBJ2-3; D assignment may be TRBD1 or TRBD2 (6 bases each). With 0 bases removed from V and 5 bases from J, the gap between germline ends came to 16 bases. The CDR3 has 16 amino acids. From germline, CDR1 is SGHRS and CDR2 YFSETQ. The CDR3 DNA sequence: TGCGCCAGCAGCTTGGGACCTGCGGAGGGGGGAGATACGCAGTATTTT. Protein product: CASSLGPAEGGDTQYF.

This clonotype was counted at least ten times. The chain is built from TRBV15 and TRBJ2-1, with a weak D call TRBD1 (6 bases). The germline CDR1 and CDR2 sequences are LNHNV and YYDKDF (reference sequence). The CDR3 loop spans 15 amino acids. Trimming removed 3 bases at V and 1 base at J, with 10 bases between. CDR3 in amino acids: CATSRSGVSYNEQFF. CDR3 DNA sequence: TGTGCCACCAGCAGGTCAGGGGTATCCTACAATGAGCAGTTCTTC.